This T cell receptor beta chain derives from a study of blood T cell repertoires in COVID-19. Libraries were prepared by immunoSEQ multiplex PCR; TCRdb keeps only in-frame clonotypes and omits some of them. The table includes 300,000 or so clones, about 90% detected once. Germline CDR1 is SGDLS and CDR2 is YYNGEE. V lost 2 bases to trimming and J lost 1 base, with 6 bases between them. This CDR3 has 14 amino acids. V gene TRBV9 combines with J gene TRBJ2-2; D gene uncertain. Sequenced sample: PBMCs or T cells enriched from blood (not recorded which). This TCR derives from a woman in her twenties or thirties who had recovered from COVID-19. CDR3 in amino acids: CASSVYKNTGELFF. The CDR3 DNA reads TGTGCCAGCAGCGTGTACAAGAACACCGGGGAGCTGTTTTTT.